This TCR beta chain emerged from a study of cytomegalovirus exposure and HLA in healthy donors. Method: immunoSEQ multiplex PCR; TCRdb's copy keeps in-frame clones and lacks some. The sample shows 130,000 to 150,000 clones, roughly 90% of them seen only once. Germline V gene lookup returns CDR1 GTSNPN and CDR2 SVGIG (reference sequence). J gave up 2 bases and V 3 bases, and 9 bases lay outside the gene matches. CDR3 size: 15 residues. Specimen: PBMCs. The chain joins TRBV30 to TRBJ1-1, with 7 bases fitting TRBD1. This clonotype originated in a man aged 18 to 35 in good health and CMV-seronegative. The CDR3 protein is CAWRHNRGINTEAFF. CDR3 DNA sequence: TGTGCCTGGAGGCATAACAGGGGAATCAACACTGAAGCTTTCTTT. The complete variable domain, with remaining parts taken from reference TRBV30 and TRBJ1-1, reads SQTIHQWPATLVQPVGSPLSLECTVEGTSNPNLYWYRQAAGRGLQLLFYSVGIGQISSEVPQNLSASRPQDRQFILSSKKLLLSDSGFYLCAWRHNRGINTEAFFGQGTRLTVV.